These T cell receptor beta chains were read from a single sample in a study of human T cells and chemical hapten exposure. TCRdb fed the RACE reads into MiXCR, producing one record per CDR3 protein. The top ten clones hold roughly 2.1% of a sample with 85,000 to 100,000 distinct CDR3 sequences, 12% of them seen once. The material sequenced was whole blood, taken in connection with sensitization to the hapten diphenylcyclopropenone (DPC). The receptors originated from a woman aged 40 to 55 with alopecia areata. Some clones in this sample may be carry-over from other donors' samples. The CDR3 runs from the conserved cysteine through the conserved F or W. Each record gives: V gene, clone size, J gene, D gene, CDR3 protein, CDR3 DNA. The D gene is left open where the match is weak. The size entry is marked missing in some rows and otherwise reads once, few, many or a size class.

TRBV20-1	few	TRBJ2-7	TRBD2	CSAPIPLAGRDEQYF	TGCAGTGCCCCAATCCCCCTAGCGGGAAGGGACGAGCAGTACTTC
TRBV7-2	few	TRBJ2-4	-	CASSPPGAQGNIQYF	TGTGCCAGCAGCCCTCCTGGGGCCCAGGGAAACATTCAGTACTTC
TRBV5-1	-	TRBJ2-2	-	CASSWALTGELFF	TGCGCCAGCAGCTGGGCCTTAACCGGGGAGCTGTTTTTT
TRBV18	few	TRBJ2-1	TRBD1	CASSGGQTTYNEQFF	TGTGCCAGCTCAGGGGGACAGACGACTTACAATGAGCAGTTCTTC
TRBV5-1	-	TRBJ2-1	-	CASSEQRASYNEQFF	TGCGCCAGCAGCGAGCAGCGGGCCTCCTACAATGAGCAGTTCTTC
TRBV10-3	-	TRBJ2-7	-	CAIKGSTISYEQYF	TGTGCCATAAAGGGAAGCACGATTTCCTACGAGCAGTACTTC
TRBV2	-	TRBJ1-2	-	CASCGDREPSYGYTF	TGTGCCAGCTGCGGAGACCGAGAACCCTCCTATGGCTACACCTTC
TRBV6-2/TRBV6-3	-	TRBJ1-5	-	CASSYRESNQPQHF	TGTGCCAGCAGCTACAGGGAGAGCAATCAGCCCCAGCATTTT
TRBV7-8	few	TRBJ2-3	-	CASSPDGGRTDTQYF	TGTGCCAGCAGCCCCGACGGGGGGCGCACAGATACGCAGTATTTT
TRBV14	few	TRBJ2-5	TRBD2	CASSQGRFTSGTYQETQYF	TGTGCCAGCAGCCAGGGAAGGTTTACTAGCGGAACCTACCAAGAGACCCAGTACTTC
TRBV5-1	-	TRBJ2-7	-	CASSLTGELYEQYF	TGCGCCAGCAGCTTAACGGGAGAACTTTACGAGCAGTACTTC
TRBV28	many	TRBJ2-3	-	CASSFADTQYF	TGTGCCAGCAGTTTTGCAGATACGCAGTATTTT
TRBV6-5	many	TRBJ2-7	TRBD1	CASSRDRSYEQYF	TGTGCCAGTTCCCGGGACAGATCCTACGAGCAGTACTTC
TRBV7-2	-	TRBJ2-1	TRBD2	CASSMTSGRKNEQFF	TGTGCCAGCAGCATGACTAGCGGGAGGAAAAATGAGCAGTTCTTC
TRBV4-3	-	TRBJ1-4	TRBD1	CASSLISGTGGEKLFF	TGCGCCAGCAGCTTAATCTCCGGGACAGGGGGCGAAAAACTGTTTTTT
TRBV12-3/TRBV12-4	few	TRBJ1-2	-	CASSASDSNYGYTF	TGTGCCAGCAGCGCTTCGGACAGTAACTATGGCTACACCTTC
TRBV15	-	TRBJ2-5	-	CATSEIREETQYF	TGTGCCACCAGCGAGATCAGGGAAGAGACCCAGTACTTC
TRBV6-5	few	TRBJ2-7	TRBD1	CASSTGQGPEQYF	TGTGCCAGCAGTACGGGACAGGGGCCCGAGCAGTACTTC
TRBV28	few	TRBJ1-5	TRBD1	CATHPGQFNQPQHF	TGTGCCACCCACCCGGGACAGTTTAATCAGCCCCAGCATTTT
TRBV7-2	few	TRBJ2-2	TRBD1	CASSLDPPTGLNTGELFF	TGTGCCAGCAGCTTAGACCCCCCGACAGGGTTGAACACCGGGGAGCTGTTTTTT
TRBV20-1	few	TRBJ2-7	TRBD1	CSASRGPSSYEQYF	TGCAGTGCTAGCAGGGGGCCATCCTCCTACGAGCAGTACTTC
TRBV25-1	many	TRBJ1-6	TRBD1	CASTGGDSPLHF	TGTGCCAGCACAGGGGGGGATTCACCCCTCCACTTT
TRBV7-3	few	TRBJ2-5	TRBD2	CASSPPDGTSRGIQYF	TGTGCCAGCAGCCCGCCGGATGGGACTAGCAGAGGGATCCAGTACTTC
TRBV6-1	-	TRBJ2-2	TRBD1	CASTLGTGWYTGELFF	TGTGCCAGCACTCTTGGGACAGGGTGGTACACCGGGGAGCTGTTTTTT
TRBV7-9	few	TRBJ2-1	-	CASSLESGPASNEQFF	TGTGCCAGCAGCTTAGAATCCGGGCCTGCTAGCAATGAGCAGTTCTTC
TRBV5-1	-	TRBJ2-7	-	CASSFYISYEQYF	TGCGCCAGCAGCTTCTACATCTCCTACGAGCAGTACTTC
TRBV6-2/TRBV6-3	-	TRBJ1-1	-	CASSGQYTEAFF	TGTGCCAGCAGCGGACAGTACACTGAAGCTTTCTTT
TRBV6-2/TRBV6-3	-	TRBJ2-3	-	CASQRAGKGRTDTQYF	TGTGCCAGCCAAAGGGCGGGCAAAGGACGCACAGATACGCAGTATTTT
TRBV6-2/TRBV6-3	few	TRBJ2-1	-	CASSFNRWISYNEQFF	TGTGCCAGCAGTTTTAACAGGTGGATCTCCTACAATGAGCAGTTCTTC
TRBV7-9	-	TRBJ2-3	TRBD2	CASSYQGLARTDTQYF	TGTGCCAGCAGCTACCAGGGACTAGCCCGCACAGATACGCAGTATTTT
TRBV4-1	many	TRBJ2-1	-	CASSAIPAFEQFF	TGCGCCAGCAGCGCTATTCCAGCTTTTGAGCAGTTCTTC
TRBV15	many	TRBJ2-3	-	CATSRDRVGVTDTQYF	TGTGCCACCAGCAGAGATCGAGTGGGGGTGACAGATACGCAGTATTTT
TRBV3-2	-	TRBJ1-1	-	CASSQDWGGPNTEAFF	TGTGCCAGCAGCCAAGATTGGGGGGGACCGAACACTGAAGCTTTCTTT
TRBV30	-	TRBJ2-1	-	CAWGAGPGNQFF	TGTGCCTGGGGAGCCGGACCGGGGAACCAGTTCTTC
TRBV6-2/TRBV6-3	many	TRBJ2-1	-	CASSYVSYNEQFF	TGTGCCAGCAGTTATGTATCCTACAATGAGCAGTTCTTC
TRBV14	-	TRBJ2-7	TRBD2	CASSPLASGYEQYF	TGTGCCAGCAGCCCCCTAGCTAGCGGCTACGAGCAGTACTTC
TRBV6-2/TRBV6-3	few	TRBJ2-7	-	CASSPTSFHEQYF	TGTGCCAGCAGTCCAACTAGCTTCCACGAGCAGTACTTC
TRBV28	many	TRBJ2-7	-	CASSSGVSYEQYF	TGTGCCAGCAGTTCGGGGGTCTCCTACGAGCAGTACTTC
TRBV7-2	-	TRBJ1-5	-	CASSPQTAVMGQPQHF	TGTGCCAGCAGCCCCCAAACGGCCGTAATGGGGCAGCCCCAGCATTTT
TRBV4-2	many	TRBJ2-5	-	CASSQDYMETQYF	TGTGCCAGCAGCCAAGATTATATGGAGACCCAGTACTTC
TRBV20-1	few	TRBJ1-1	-	CSASSMNTEAFF	TGCAGTGCTAGCTCCATGAACACTGAAGCTTTCTTT
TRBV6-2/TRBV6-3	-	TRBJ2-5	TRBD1	CASSHPTGVGETQYF	TGTGCCAGCAGCCACCCAACAGGGGTCGGAGAGACCCAGTACTTC
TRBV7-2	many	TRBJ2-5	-	CASSLSTQETQYF	TGTGCCAGCAGCCTATCGACCCAAGAGACCCAGTACTTC
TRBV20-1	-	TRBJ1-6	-	CSARKGNSPLHF	TGCAGTGCTAGAAAGGGAAATTCACCCCTCCACTTT
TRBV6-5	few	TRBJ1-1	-	CASSPPGYAEAFF	TGTGCCAGCAGTCCTCCAGGGTACGCTGAAGCTTTCTTT
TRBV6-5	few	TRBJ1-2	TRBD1	CASNSGTGSGYTF	TGTGCCAGCAACTCCGGGACAGGGAGTGGCTACACCTTC
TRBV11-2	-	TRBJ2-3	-	CASLRGTDTQYF	TGTGCCAGCCTTAGGGGCACAGATACGCAGTATTTT
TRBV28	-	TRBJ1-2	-	CASKDSLYGYTF	TGTGCCAGCAAGGACAGCCTCTATGGCTACACCTTC
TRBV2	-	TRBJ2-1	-	CASSRQAGNEQFF	TGTGCCAGCAGTCGGCAGGCGGGCAATGAGCAGTTCTTC
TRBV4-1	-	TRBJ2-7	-	CASSHRWDRGGPYEQYF	TGCGCCAGCAGCCACCGTTGGGATCGGGGAGGCCCCTACGAGCAGTACTTC